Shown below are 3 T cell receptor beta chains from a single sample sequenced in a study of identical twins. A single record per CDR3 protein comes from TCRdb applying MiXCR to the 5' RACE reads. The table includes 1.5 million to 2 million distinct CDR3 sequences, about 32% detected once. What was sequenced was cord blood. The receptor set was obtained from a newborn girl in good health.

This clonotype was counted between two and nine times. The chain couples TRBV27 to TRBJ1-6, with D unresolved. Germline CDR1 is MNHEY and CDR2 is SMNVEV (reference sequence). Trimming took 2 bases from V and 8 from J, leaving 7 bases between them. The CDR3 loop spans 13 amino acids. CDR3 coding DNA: TGTGCCAGCAGTTTACCCCCGCATTCACCCCTCCACTTT. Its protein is CASSLPPHSPLHF.

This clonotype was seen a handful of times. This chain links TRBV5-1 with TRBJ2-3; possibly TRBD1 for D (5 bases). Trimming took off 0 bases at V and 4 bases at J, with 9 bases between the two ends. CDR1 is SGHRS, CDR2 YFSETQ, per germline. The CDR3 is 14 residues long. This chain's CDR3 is CASSLGQSADTQYF. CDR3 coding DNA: TGCGCCAGCAGCTTGGGACAGTCCGCAGATACGCAGTATTTT.

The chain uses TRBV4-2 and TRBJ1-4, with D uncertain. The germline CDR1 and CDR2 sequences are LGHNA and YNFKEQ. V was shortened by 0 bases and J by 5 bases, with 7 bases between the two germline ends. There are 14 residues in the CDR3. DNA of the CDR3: TGTGCCAGCAGCCAAGACTACCCCAATGAAAAACTGTTTTTT. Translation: CASSQDYPNEKLFF.